This T cell receptor (beta chain) was obtained from a study of OX40 agonist ivuxolimab in advanced cancers. Study context: The mean age was around 56 years, ranging from roughly 23 to 90, with under 90% of participants male.

Generated by immunoSEQ multiplex PCR, the TCRdb table keeps only in-frame clones and is missing some. The sample has tens of thousands of clones, more than 65% seen once. Trimming took off 0 bases at V and 7 bases at J, with 13 bases between the two ends. Germline V gene lookup returns CDR1 SGHNT and CDR2 YYREEE (reference sequence). CDR3 length equals 14 residues. The receptor's source is an adult with an advanced solid tumor such as melanoma, head and neck, liver or kidney cancer. The V gene is TRBV5-4, the J gene TRBJ1-1, with D hard to call. The sequencing used CD4+ or CD8+ T cells sorted from blood, collected in a trial of the OX40 agonist ivuxolimab. The CDR3 is CASSLAFSMDEAFF. CDR3 sequence (DNA): TGTGCCAGCAGCTTGGCGTTCAGTATGGATGAAGCTTTCTTT. Full variable domain (rest looked up from reference TRBV5-4 and TRBJ1-1): ETGVTQSPTHLIKTRGQQVTLRCSSQSGHNTVSWYQQALGQGPQFIFQYYREEENGRGNFPPRFSGLQFPNYSSELNVNALELDDSALYLCASSLAFSMDEAFFGQGTRLTVV.